This TCR beta chain was captured by sequencing in a study of blood T cell repertoires in COVID-19. Sequenced by immunoSEQ multiplex PCR; TCRdb stores in-frame clones only, minus some. The data hold approximately 120,000 clones, with around nine tenths observed a single time. This sequence was found in a man over 45 with acute or convalescent COVID-19. The sequencing sample was made of peripheral blood.

The CDR3 DNA is TGTGCCAGCAAAGAATCCGGGACAGAGATCGGGGGCTACACCTTC. Its translation is CASKESGTEIGGYTF. The chain carries TRBV6-5 and TRBJ1-2; 7 bases agree with TRBD1. Trimming cost V 7 bases and J 8 bases; bases outside gene matches: 16. The V gene's germline CDR1 is MNHEY and CDR2 SVGAGI. The CDR3 runs to 15 residues.